The source of this TCR beta chain is a study of control samples from healthy donors and cancer patients. Method: immunoSEQ multiplex PCR; TCRdb's copy keeps in-frame clones and lacks some. Of 90,000 or so clones in the sample, about nine tenths were seen once. Unmatched junction bases numbered 5, after V lost 3 bases and J lost 0 bases. The CDR3 contains 15 residues. Germline V lookup: CDR1 GTSNPN, CDR2 SVGIG (reference sequence). The sample consisted of blood. V and J are TRBV30 and TRBJ1-5; 7 nucleotides align to TRBD1. The clonotype comes from an older woman in good health. This CDR3 is CAWREQGNSNQPQHF. The CDR3 DNA sequence: TGTGCCTGGAGGGAACAGGGGAATAGCAATCAGCCCCAGCATTTT.